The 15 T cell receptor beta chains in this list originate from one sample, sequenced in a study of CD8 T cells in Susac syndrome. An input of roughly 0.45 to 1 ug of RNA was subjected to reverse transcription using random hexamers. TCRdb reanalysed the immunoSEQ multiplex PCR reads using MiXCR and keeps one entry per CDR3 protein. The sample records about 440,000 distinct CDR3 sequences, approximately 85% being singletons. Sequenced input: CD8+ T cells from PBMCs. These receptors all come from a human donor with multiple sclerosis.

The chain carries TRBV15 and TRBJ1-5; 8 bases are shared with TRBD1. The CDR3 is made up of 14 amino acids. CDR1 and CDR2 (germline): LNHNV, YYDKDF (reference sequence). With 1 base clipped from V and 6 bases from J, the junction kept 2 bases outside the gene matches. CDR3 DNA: TGTGCCACCAGCAGAGCCAGGGGGCTTCAGCCCCAGCATTTT. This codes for CATSRARGLQPQHF.

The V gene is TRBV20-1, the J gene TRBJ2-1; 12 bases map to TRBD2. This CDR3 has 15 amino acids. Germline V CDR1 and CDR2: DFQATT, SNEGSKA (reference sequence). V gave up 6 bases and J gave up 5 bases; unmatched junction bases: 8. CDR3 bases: TGCAGTGCGCGGCCCACTAGCGGGGGGAACAATGAGCAGTTCTTC. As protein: CSARPTSGGNNEQFF.

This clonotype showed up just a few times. The CDR3 nucleotides are TGTGCCAGCAGCTTAGAGGTGGCTTCGGGCAATCAGCCCCAGCATTTT. This gives the protein CASSLEVASGNQPQHF. This chain uses TRBV7-8 with TRBJ1-5; D ambiguous. CDR3 length equals 16 residues. Trimming cost V 1 base and J 2 bases, with 12 bases left between them. CDR1 and CDR2 from the germline V gene are SGHVS and FQNEAQ. The full variable domain, with the rest looked up from reference TRBV7-8 and TRBJ1-5, is GAGVSQSPRYKVAKRGQDVALRCDPISGHVSLFWYQQALGQGPEFLTYFQNEAQLDKSGLPSDRFFAERPEGSVSTLKIQRTQQEDSAVYLCASSLEVASGNQPQHFGDGTRLSIL.

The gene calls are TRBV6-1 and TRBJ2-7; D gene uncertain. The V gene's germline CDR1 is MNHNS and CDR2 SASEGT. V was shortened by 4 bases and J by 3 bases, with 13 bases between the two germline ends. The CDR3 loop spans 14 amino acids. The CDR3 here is CASSVRASDYEQYF. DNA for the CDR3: TGTGCCAGCAGTGTCCGGGCCTCTGACTACGAGCAGTACTTC.

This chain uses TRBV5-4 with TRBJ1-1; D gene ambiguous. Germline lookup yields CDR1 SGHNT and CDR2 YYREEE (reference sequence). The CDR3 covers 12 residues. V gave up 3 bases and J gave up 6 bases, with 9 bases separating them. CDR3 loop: CASSYYSAEAFF. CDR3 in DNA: TGTGCCAGCAGCTATTACAGCGCTGAAGCTTTCTTT. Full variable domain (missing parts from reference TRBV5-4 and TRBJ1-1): ETGVTQSPTHLIKTRGQQVTLRCSSQSGHNTVSWYQQALGQGPQFIFQYYREEENGRGNFPPRFSGLQFPNYSSELNVNALELDDSALYLCASSYYSAEAFFGQGTRLTVV.

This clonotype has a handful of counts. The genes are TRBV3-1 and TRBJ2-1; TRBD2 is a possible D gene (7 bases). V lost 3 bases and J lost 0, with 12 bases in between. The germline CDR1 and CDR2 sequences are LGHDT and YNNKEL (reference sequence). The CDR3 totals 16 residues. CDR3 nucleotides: TGTGCCAGCAGCCAGGAGGGGGGGAGCTCCTACAATGAGCAGTTCTTC. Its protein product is CASSQEGGSSYNEQFF.

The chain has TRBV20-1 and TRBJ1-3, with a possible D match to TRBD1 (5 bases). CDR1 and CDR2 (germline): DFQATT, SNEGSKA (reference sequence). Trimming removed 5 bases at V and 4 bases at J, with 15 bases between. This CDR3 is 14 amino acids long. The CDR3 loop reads CSAAYQGGGNTIYF. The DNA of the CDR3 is TGCAGTGCTGCCTATCAGGGAGGCGGAAACACCATATATTTT.

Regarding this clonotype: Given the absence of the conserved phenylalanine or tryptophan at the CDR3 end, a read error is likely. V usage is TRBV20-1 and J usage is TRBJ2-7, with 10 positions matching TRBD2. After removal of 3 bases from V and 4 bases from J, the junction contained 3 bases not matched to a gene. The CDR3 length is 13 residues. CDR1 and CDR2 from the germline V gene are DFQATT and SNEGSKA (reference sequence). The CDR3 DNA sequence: TGCAGTGCTAGGGGTAGCGGGGGGTACGAGCAGTACCTC. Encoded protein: CSARGSGGYEQYL.

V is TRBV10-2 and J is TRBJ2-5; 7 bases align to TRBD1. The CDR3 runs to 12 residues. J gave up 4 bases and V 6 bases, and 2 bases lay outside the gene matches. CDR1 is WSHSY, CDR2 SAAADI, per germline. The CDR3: CASRTGIETQYF. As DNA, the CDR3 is TGCGCCAGCAGGACAGGGATAGAGACCCAGTACTTC.

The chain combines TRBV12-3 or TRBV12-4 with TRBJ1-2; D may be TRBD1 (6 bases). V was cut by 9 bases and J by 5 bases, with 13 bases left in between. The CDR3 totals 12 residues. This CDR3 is CASRGNGYGYTF. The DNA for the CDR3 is TGTGCCAGTAGGGGGAATGGTTATGGCTACACCTTC.

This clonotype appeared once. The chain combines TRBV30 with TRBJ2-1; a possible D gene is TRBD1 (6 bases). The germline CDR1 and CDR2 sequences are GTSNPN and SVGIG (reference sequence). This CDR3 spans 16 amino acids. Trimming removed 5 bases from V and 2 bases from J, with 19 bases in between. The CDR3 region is CAWFGIQGFAYNEQFF. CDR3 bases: TGTGCCTGGTTCGGGATACAGGGTTTTGCCTACAATGAGCAGTTCTTC.

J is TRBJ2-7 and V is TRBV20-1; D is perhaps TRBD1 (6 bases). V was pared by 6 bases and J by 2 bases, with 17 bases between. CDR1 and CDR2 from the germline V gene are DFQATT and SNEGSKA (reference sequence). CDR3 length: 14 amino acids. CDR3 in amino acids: CSAPSPGHTYEQYF. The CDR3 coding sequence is TGCAGTGCGCCTTCACCGGGACATACCTACGAGCAGTACTTC.

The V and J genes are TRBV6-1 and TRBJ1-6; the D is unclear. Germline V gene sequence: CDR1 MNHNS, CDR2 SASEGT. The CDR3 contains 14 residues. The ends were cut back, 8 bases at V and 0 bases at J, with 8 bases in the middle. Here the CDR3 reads CASELSSYNSPLHF. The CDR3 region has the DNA TGTGCCAGCGAATTAAGCTCCTATAATTCACCCCTCCACTTT.

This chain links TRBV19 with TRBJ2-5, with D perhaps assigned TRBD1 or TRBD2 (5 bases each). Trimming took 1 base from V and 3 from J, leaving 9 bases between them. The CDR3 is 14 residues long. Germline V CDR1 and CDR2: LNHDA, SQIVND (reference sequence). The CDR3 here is CASSIGRGEETQYF. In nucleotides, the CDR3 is TGTGCCAGTAGTATAGGGCGAGGGGAAGAGACCCAGTACTTC.

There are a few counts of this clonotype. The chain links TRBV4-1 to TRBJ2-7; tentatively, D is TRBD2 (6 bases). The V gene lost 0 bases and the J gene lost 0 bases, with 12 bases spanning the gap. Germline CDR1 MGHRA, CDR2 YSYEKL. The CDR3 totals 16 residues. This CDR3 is CASSQDPDGSSYEQYF. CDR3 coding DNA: TGCGCCAGCAGCCAAGATCCCGACGGGAGCTCCTACGAGCAGTACTTC.